This T cell receptor (beta chain) was obtained from a study of blood T cell repertoires in COVID-19 (dated by TCRdb to between 2020 and 2021). Regarding the research as a whole: Collaborator samples came from the United States, Italy and Spain and covered acute and convalescent phases of COVID-19. The prospective study material was composed of cDNA or gDNA derived from T cells, B-cell-depleted T cells, or PBMCs. The dataset comprised deeply sampled blood TCRbeta repertoires from subjects exposed to, actively infected with, or recovered from COVID-19. The repertoires were made available in a free public database intended to serve as a resource for research on the immune response to SARS-CoV-2. The samples were drawn from two sources: the first 160 participants of the ongoing ImmuneRACE study, and 950 to 1,500 subjects contributed by 6 global collaborators. Sample metadata almost always included a de-identified subject ID, COVID-19 status, age in years and sex. HLA class I and class II types, where available, came from metadata supplied by the sample provider rather than from assay-based typing. Results and caveats for the whole study, not just this receptor: The amount of clinical and demographic metadata varied by source and participant and was provided uncurated.

Comments on this clone: The target of this receptor is not known. No qualities accompany the bases; no much larger clone lies one base away.

The CDR1 and CDR2 encoded by the germline V gene are MNHNS and SASEGT. Trimming removed 2 bases from V and 5 bases from J; the gene matches leave 8 bases unexplained. The CDR3 covers 15 residues, taking in both the cysteine and the phenylalanine. Of the read, only the CDR3 DNA is kept; its 45 bases are in frame from base 1. Whole blood was collected in K2EDTA tubes by collaborating institutions according to the institutions' own protocols. For TCRbeta analysis, collaborators shipped samples as frozen whole blood, isolated PBMCs, or DNA extracted from either of those sample types. TCRbeta CDR3 regions were amplified from genomic DNA using the immunoSEQ Assay, a bias-controlled multiplex PCR. The published analysis was carried out like this. Within the assay, amplification of reference gene primers was used to estimate how many nucleated cells each sample contained. To quantify the absolute abundance of each unique TCRbeta CDR3 rearrangement, sequence reads were collapsed and filtered. For each sample, productive Simpson clonality was calculated by taking the square root of Simpson's diversity index across productive rearrangements. The immuneACCESS repertoire file appears here via TCRdb, limited to in-frame rearrangements. These files lack a portion of the clones; in checked studies, under half of the deficit traces to unresolved V genes, and the cause of the others is not known. V and J calls and clone size come straight from that table; D and trimming were deduced from the DNA. The sample data list about 280,000 clones, and 85% of these were observed just once. The ten largest account for roughly 14% of the sample.

The sample comprised peripheral blood. Here the chain combines TRBV6-1 and TRBJ2-5, with 7 central nucleotides matching TRBD2. This receptor was obtained from a human donor in a cohort sampled during active COVID-19. CDR3 protein: CASSEPSGGRETQYF. The nucleotide sequence reads as follows: TGTGCCAGCAGTGAACCTTCCGGGGGGAGGGAGACCCAGTACTTC.